These T cell receptor beta chains were read from a single sample in a study of blood T cell repertoires in COVID-19. Profiled with immunoSEQ multiplex PCR; TCRdb holds only in-frame clones, not every one. This sample has some 530,000 clones, with less than 90% found just once. Specimen: PBMCs or T cells enriched from blood (not recorded which). The origin of the receptors is a woman between 55 and 75 years old who had recovered from COVID-19. CDR3s include the opening cysteine and the closing phenylalanine or tryptophan. Each record gives: D gene, V gene, J gene, CDR3 DNA, CDR3 protein. The D gene is left open where the match is weak.

d_call: NA; v_call: TRBV2; j_call: TRBJ2-3; cdr3_nt: TGTGCCAGCAGCCGGGAACGGGCCGATACGCAGTATTTT; cdr3_aa: CASSRERADTQYF
d_call: TRBD1; v_call: TRBV24-1; j_call: TRBJ2-2; cdr3_nt: TGTGCCACCAGTGATTTACCCCCAGGGGGCGACACCGGGGAGCTGTTTTTT; cdr3_aa: CATSDLPPGGDTGELFF
d_call: NA; v_call: TRBV5-4; j_call: TRBJ2-5; cdr3_nt: TGTGCCAGCGGTTGGGGCGGGGCAGAGACCCAGTACTTC; cdr3_aa: CASGWGGAETQYF
d_call: TRBD1; v_call: TRBV6-4; j_call: TRBJ1-4; cdr3_nt: TGTGCCAGCAGTGACGAGGCGGACAGGGTTAATGAAAAACTGTTTTTT; cdr3_aa: CASSDEADRVNEKLFF
d_call: TRBD1; v_call: TRBV4-1; j_call: TRBJ2-7; cdr3_nt: TGCGCCAGCAGCCAAGTTCAAAGGGGGCCGCAGGGGGAGCAGTACTTC; cdr3_aa: CASSQVQRGPQGEQYF
d_call: TRBD1; v_call: TRBV12-3/TRBV12-4; j_call: TRBJ1-6; cdr3_nt: TGTGCCAGCAGACCCAGGGGGAATTCACCCCTCCACTTT; cdr3_aa: CASRPRGNSPLHF
d_call: NA; v_call: TRBV5-1; j_call: TRBJ1-2; cdr3_nt: TGCGCCAGCAGCTTGGGGCCGGGGGGCTATGGCTACACCTTC; cdr3_aa: CASSLGPGGYGYTF
d_call: TRBD1; v_call: TRBV6-5; j_call: TRBJ1-2; cdr3_nt: TGTGCCAGCAGTTCGACTCGGACAGGGGGGGTCTATGGCTACACCTTC; cdr3_aa: CASSSTRTGGVYGYTF
d_call: NA; v_call: TRBV19; j_call: TRBJ1-3; cdr3_nt: TGTGCCAGTAGTATAAAGCCCGGAAACACCATATATTTT; cdr3_aa: CASSIKPGNTIYF
d_call: NA; v_call: TRBV28; j_call: TRBJ1-2; cdr3_nt: TGTGCCAGCAGTTTCCCGCGGGGGGCAAGTAACTATGGCTACACCTTC; cdr3_aa: CASSFPRGASNYGYTF
d_call: NA; v_call: TRBV6-5; j_call: TRBJ1-4; cdr3_nt: TGTGCCAGCAAAGGGGATCCCGAAAAACTGTTTTTT; cdr3_aa: CASKGDPEKLFF
d_call: NA; v_call: TRBV7-8; j_call: TRBJ2-6; cdr3_nt: TGTGCCAGCAGCCCGATGAGAACTGGGGCCAACGTCCTGACTTTC; cdr3_aa: CASSPMRTGANVLTF
d_call: TRBD1; v_call: TRBV30; j_call: TRBJ1-2; cdr3_nt: TGTGCCTGGAGCGCCGAAGGGACAGGCCAAAAGGGAGGCTACACCTTC; cdr3_aa: CAWSAEGTGQKGGYTF